This paragraph reports one T cell receptor (beta chain). The data belong to a study of blood T cell repertoires in COVID-19. The overall study: PBMCs, B-cell-depleted T cells, or T cells were the source of the cDNA or gDNA that made up the material.

Trimming at V came to 4 bases and at J to 2 bases, leaving 6 bases not matched to a gene. This CDR3 comprises 15 residues. The germline V gene has CDR1 MDHEN and CDR2 SYDVKM. In the authors' workflow: Using reference gene primer amplification, nucleated cell counts were estimated. Clones were read by immunoSEQ multiplex PCR, and TCRdb kept only the in-frame ones, dropping some. That table is the source of V, J and clone size, and D and trimming were worked out from the DNA. Of 200,000 to 250,000 clones in the sample, roughly nine tenths were seen once. This receptor was identified in a man aged 40-49 years with active or convalescent COVID-19. The sequencing input was peripheral blood. The rearrangement links TRBV28 to TRBJ1-2; TRBD1 aligns across 8 bases. This CDR3 is CASSSPQGANYGYTF. The CDR3 DNA follows: TGTGCCAGCAGTTCCCCCCAGGGGGCGAACTATGGCTACACCTTC.